Included here is one T cell receptor (beta chain) sequence, with context. The CDR3 extends over 14 amino acids. This sample was included in a study of blood T cell repertoires in COVID-19. Study in general: PBMCs, B-cell-depleted T cells, or T cells provided the cDNA or gDNA that made up the material.

TCRdb's table, derived via immunoSEQ multiplex PCR, lists solely in-frame clones and lacks some. This table holds 150,000 to 200,000 clones, approximately 85% found once. This chain joins TRBV21-1 and TRBJ1-6; the listed D gene, TRBD1, was not tested against the DNA. TRBV21-1 is a pseudogene. This receptor was taken from a woman aged 80 or older with acute or convalescent COVID-19. Sequenced: peripheral blood. CDR3 in amino acids: CASSKDRENSPLHF. CDR3 nucleotides: TGTGCCAGCAGCAAGGACAGGGAAAATTCACCCCTCCACTTT.